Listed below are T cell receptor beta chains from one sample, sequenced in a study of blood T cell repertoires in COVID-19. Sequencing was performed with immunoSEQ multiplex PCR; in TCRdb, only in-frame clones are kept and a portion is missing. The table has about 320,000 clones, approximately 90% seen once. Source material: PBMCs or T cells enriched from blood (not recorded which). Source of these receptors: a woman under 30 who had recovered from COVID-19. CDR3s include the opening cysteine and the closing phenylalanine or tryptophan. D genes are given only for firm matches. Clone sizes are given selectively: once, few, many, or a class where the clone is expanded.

CDR3: CASSQGMEEGKLFF
DNA: TGCGCCAGCAGCCAAGGCATGGAAGAGGGAAAACTGTTTTTT
D: -
size: once
J: TRBJ1-4
V: TRBV4-1

CDR3: CASSSASGDSYEQYF
DNA: TGTGCCAGCAGCTCGGCTAGCGGGGACTCCTACGAGCAGTACTTC
D: TRBD2
size: -
J: TRBJ2-7
V: TRBV7-2

CDR3: CASSWTGGRVSNQPQHF
DNA: TGTGCCAGCAGTTGGACAGGGGGCCGTGTTAGCAATCAGCCCCAGCATTTT
D: TRBD1
size: -
J: TRBJ1-5
V: TRBV27

CDR3: CASSPAGGYGYTF
DNA: TGTGCCAGCAGCCCCGCGGGGGGCTATGGCTACACCTTC
D: -
size: -
J: TRBJ1-2
V: TRBV5-4

CDR3: CASQGAGAVETQYF
DNA: TGTGCCAGCCAAGGGGCGGGGGCTGTAGAGACCCAGTACTTC
D: -
size: -
J: TRBJ2-5
V: TRBV28

CDR3: CASSEITDTQYF
DNA: TGTGCCAGCAGCGAGATCACAGATACGCAGTATTTT
D: -
size: -
J: TRBJ2-3
V: TRBV6-5

CDR3: CASSLSGQGGEKLFF
DNA: TGTGCCAGCAGCTTATCCGGACAGGGGGGTGAAAAACTGTTTTTT
D: TRBD1
size: -
J: TRBJ1-4
V: TRBV11-2

CDR3: CASSLDPGWSSYNEQFF
DNA: TGTGCCAGCAGCTTAGATCCGGGGTGGAGCTCCTACAATGAGCAGTTCTTC
D: -
size: -
J: TRBJ2-1
V: TRBV7-6

CDR3: CASSQDRSELYGYTF
DNA: TGTGCCAGCAGCCAAGATAGGTCGGAGTTGTACGGCTACACCTTC
D: -
size: -
J: TRBJ1-2
V: TRBV3-1/TRBV3-2

CDR3: CASSFRLRDGAHTDTQYF
DNA: TGTGCCAGCAGTTTTCGACTGCGGGATGGTGCCCACACAGATACGCAGTATTTT
D: -
size: -
J: TRBJ2-3
V: TRBV27

CDR3: CASSLGQEREKLFF
DNA: TGTGCCAGCAGTCTCGGACAGGAGAGGGAAAAACTGTTTTTT
D: TRBD1
size: -
J: TRBJ1-4
V: TRBV28

CDR3: CASSYPASGEVEQFF
DNA: TGTGCCAGCAGTTACCCGGCTAGCGGGGAGGTAGAGCAGTTCTTC
D: TRBD2
size: -
J: TRBJ2-1
V: TRBV6-2/TRBV6-3

CDR3: CASSPPYYGYTF
DNA: TGTGCCAGCAGCCCCCCCTACTATGGCTACACCTTC
D: -
size: once
J: TRBJ1-2
V: TRBV6-2/TRBV6-3

CDR3: CASSTEIGNTIYF
DNA: TGTGCCAGCAGCACAGAAATCGGAAACACCATATATTTT
D: -
size: -
J: TRBJ1-3
V: TRBV7-3

CDR3: CASRRGGAGELFF
DNA: TGTGCCAGCAGAAGAGGGGGGGCCGGGGAGCTGTTTTTT
D: -
size: once
J: TRBJ2-2
V: TRBV7-2

CDR3: CASSLYSSNTEAFF
DNA: TGTGCCAGCAGTTTATACAGTTCGAACACTGAAGCTTTCTTT
D: -
size: -
J: TRBJ1-1
V: TRBV27

CDR3: CASSRSGFGYTF
DNA: TGTGCCAGTAGTAGGTCCGGGTTTGGCTACACCTTC
D: -
size: -
J: TRBJ1-2
V: TRBV19

CDR3: CASSGQGSGKLFF
DNA: TGTGCCAGCAGCGGACAGGGGTCCGGAAAACTGTTTTTT
D: TRBD1
size: -
J: TRBJ1-4
V: TRBV2

CDR3: CSVEPPPGQETQYF
DNA: TGCAGCGTTGAACCCCCCCCGGGTCAAGAGACCCAGTACTTC
D: -
size: -
J: TRBJ2-5
V: TRBV29-1

CDR3: CASSTTGASGANVLTF
DNA: TGTGCCAGCAGTACGACAGGTGCCTCTGGGGCCAACGTCCTGACTTTC
D: -
size: -
J: TRBJ2-6
V: TRBV2

CDR3: CASSQESGGISYEQYF
DNA: TGTGCCAGCAGCCAAGAGAGCGGGGGGATCTCCTACGAGCAGTACTTC
D: TRBD2
size: -
J: TRBJ2-7
V: TRBV4-2

CDR3: CASSIRGASNQPQHF
DNA: TGTGCCAGTAGTATTCGCGGGGCTAGCAATCAGCCCCAGCATTTT
D: -
size: -
J: TRBJ1-5
V: TRBV19

CDR3: CASSLPSGSSGNTIYF
DNA: TGTGCCAGCAGTTTACCCTCCGGGAGCTCTGGAAACACCATATATTTT
D: -
size: -
J: TRBJ1-3
V: TRBV28

CDR3: CASSLGTGGHEQYF
DNA: TGTGCCAGCAGCCTCGGGACAGGGGGACACGAGCAGTACTTC
D: TRBD1
size: -
J: TRBJ2-7
V: TRBV7-9

CDR3: CASSLGLRGNTIYF
DNA: TGTGCCAGCAGCTTAGGCCTCAGAGGAAACACCATATATTTT
D: -
size: -
J: TRBJ1-3
V: TRBV13

CDR3: CASSRKETRTTREKLFF
DNA: TGTGCCAGCAGCCGGAAAGAAACCCGGACAACCCGTGAAAAACTGTTTTTT
D: -
size: -
J: TRBJ1-4
V: TRBV14

CDR3: CASSLSGRAGYETQYF
DNA: TGTGCCAGCAGCCTTAGCGGGAGGGCCGGGTATGAGACCCAGTACTTC
D: TRBD2
size: once
J: TRBJ2-5
V: TRBV5-4